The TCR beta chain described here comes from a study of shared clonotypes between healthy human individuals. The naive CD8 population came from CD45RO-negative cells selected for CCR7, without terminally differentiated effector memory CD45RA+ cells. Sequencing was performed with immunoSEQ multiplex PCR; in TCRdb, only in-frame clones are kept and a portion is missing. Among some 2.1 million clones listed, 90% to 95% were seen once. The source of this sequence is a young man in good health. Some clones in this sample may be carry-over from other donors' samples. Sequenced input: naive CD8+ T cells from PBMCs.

The CDR3 protein is CASSLQREGPYEQYF. CDR3 in DNA: TGTGCCAGCAGTTTACAGCGGGAGGGCCCCTACGAGCAGTACTTC. The gene calls are TRBV28 and TRBJ2-7; 10 bases are a match to TRBD2. Germline lookup yields CDR1 MDHEN and CDR2 SYDVKM. V gave up 2 bases and J gave up 2 bases; unmatched junction bases: 3. The CDR3 extends over 15 amino acids. The full variable domain, in which reference TRBV28 and TRBJ2-7 provide the parts outside the CDR3, is DVKVTQSSRYLVKRTGEKVFLECVQDMDHENMFWYRQDPGLGLRLIYFSYDVKMKEKGDIPEGYSVSREKKERFSLILESASTNQTSMYLCASSLQREGPYEQYFGPGTRLTVT.